This passage covers 19 T cell receptor beta chains from one sample sequenced in a study of cytomegalovirus exposure and HLA in healthy donors. 13 Jbeta primers and 60 Vbeta primers were used for the PCR. Generated by immunoSEQ multiplex PCR, the TCRdb table keeps only in-frame clones and is missing some. Seen here are 110,000 or so clones, about four fifths observed once, and the top ten hold 2% to 3%. The sample was PBMCs. The receptor source for this set is a young woman in good health and CMV-seronegative.

The rearrangement joins TRBV27 to TRBJ2-7; the D gene is possibly TRBD2 (6 bases). Germline V gene lookup returns CDR1 MNHEY and CDR2 SMNVEV (reference sequence). The V end lost 3 bases, the J end lost 3 bases, and 12 bases lay between the germline ends. The CDR3 covers 14 residues. CDR3 sequence reads: CASSLRGGVYEQYV. CDR3 sequence (DNA): TGTGCCAGCAGTTTGAGGGGAGGAGTCTACGAGCAGTACGTC.

V usage is TRBV5-1 and J usage is TRBJ2-2; no reliable D call. The V and J ends lost 4 bases and 0 bases respectively, with 7 bases between them. Germline CDR1 is SGHRS and CDR2 is YFSETQ. The CDR3 has 14 residues. As DNA, the CDR3 is TGCGCCAGCAGCCCCTCTTCGAACACCGGGGAGCTGTTTTTT. Amino acids: CASSPSSNTGELFF.

For the CDR3, the DNA is TGCGCCAGCAATAGCCCCGGACAGAGGATGGACGAGCAGTACTTC. This sequence encodes CASNSPGQRMDEQYF. The rearrangement links TRBV4-1 to TRBJ2-7; the D gene is possibly TRBD1 (6 bases). Germline loops: CDR1 MGHRA, CDR2 YSYEKL. The ends were cut back, 7 bases at V and 5 bases at J, with 21 bases in the middle. The CDR3 spans 15 residues.

This chain connects TRBV9 to TRBJ1-2, with D possibly matching TRBD1 (6 bases). Germline values: CDR1 SGDLS, CDR2 YYNGEE. CDR3 length: 14 residues. Trimming pared 0 bases from V and 4 bases from J, leaving 10 bases between. CDR3 region: CASSVDAGVYGYTF. The CDR3 coding sequence is TGTGCCAGCAGCGTAGATGCAGGGGTCTATGGCTACACCTTC. Using reference TRBV9 and TRBJ1-2 for the parts outside the CDR3, the full variable domain is DSGVTQTPKHLITATGQRVTLRCSPRSGDLSVYWYQQSLDQGLQFLIQYYNGEERAKGNILERFSAQQFPDLHSELNLSSLELGDSALYFCASSVDAGVYGYTFGSGTRLTVV.

The chain has TRBV7-2 and TRBJ2-5; the match to TRBD2 covers 13 bases. Germline V CDR1 and CDR2: SGHTA, FQGNSA. CDR3 length equals 14 residues. The J segment lost 5 bases and the V segment lost 4 bases, leaving 1 base of the junction unmatched. CDR3 sequence: CASSSGLAGETQYF. The CDR3 region has the DNA TGTGCCAGCAGCTCGGGACTAGCGGGGGAGACCCAGTACTTC. Based on the CDR3 plus reference TRBV7-2 and TRBJ2-5, the full variable domain is GAGVSQSPSNKVTEKGKDVELRCDPISGHTALYWYRQSLGQGLEFLIYFQGNSAPDKSGLPSDRFSAERTGGSVSTLTIQRTQQEDSAVYLCASSSGLAGETQYFGPGTRLLVL.

The chain uses TRBV5-4 and TRBJ1-4, with D possibly matching TRBD1 (5 bases). The germline V and J ends were trimmed by 4 bases and 3 bases, with 16 bases remaining between them. The CDR3 length is 16 residues. Germline V gene sequence: CDR1 SGHNT, CDR2 YYREEE (reference sequence). CDR3 nucleotide sequence: TGTGCCAGCAGCCCGGCGCCAGGGAATTCTAATGAAAAACTGTTTTTT. This codes for CASSPAPGNSNEKLFF.

The chain combines TRBV15 with TRBJ1-5, with TRBD1 matching 7 bases. Germline CDR1 and CDR2: LNHNV and YYDKDF (reference sequence). CDR3 length: 19 amino acids. The V segment lost 0 bases and the J segment 4 bases; nucleotides outside the gene matches: 15. The CDR3 sequence is CATSRDLGQGGFLNQPQHF. CDR3 sequence (DNA): TGTGCCACCAGCAGAGACTTGGGGCAGGGGGGCTTCCTAAATCAGCCCCAGCATTTT.

This clone has more than one count but fewer than ten. The gene calls are TRBV11-3 and TRBJ2-1, with 7 positions matching TRBD2. This CDR3 has 11 amino acids. After removal of 0 bases from V and 14 bases from J, the junction contained 1 base not matched to a gene. CDR1 is SGHNT, CDR2 YENEEA, per germline. The CDR3: CASSLETSEFF. The CDR3 region has the DNA TGTGCCAGCAGCTTAGAAACTAGCGAGTTCTTC. Combining the CDR3 with reference TRBV11-3 and TRBJ2-1 gives the whole variable domain EAGVVQSPRYKIIEKKQPVAFWCNPISGHNTLYWYLQNLGQGPELLIRYENEEAVDDSQLPKDRFSAERLKGVDSTLKIQPAELGDSAVYLCASSLETSEFFGPGTRLTVL.

This chain connects TRBV4-3 to TRBJ1-1; D gene unclear. Trimming left V 1 base short and J 0 bases short, with 9 bases between. The CDR3 spans 15 residues. Germline-derived CDR1 and CDR2 are LGHNA and YSLEER. CDR3 protein: CASSQGPGMNTEAFF. The DNA for the CDR3 is TGCGCCAGCAGCCAAGGTCCGGGGATGAACACTGAAGCTTTCTTT.

V and J are TRBV11-3 and TRBJ1-1; 7 bases are a match to TRBD1. This CDR3 contains 14 residues. Germline-derived CDR1 and CDR2 are SGHNT and YENEEA. J lost 5 bases, V lost 7 bases, and 10 bases had no gene match. The CDR3, as DNA: TGTGCCAGCAACAGGGGACAGAGCATTACTGAAGCTTTCTTT. Translation: CASNRGQSITEAFF.

This chain joins TRBV5-1 and TRBJ2-2; no reliable D call. CDR1 is SGHRS, CDR2 YFSETQ, per germline. CDR3 length: 15 residues. V lost 2 bases to trimming and J lost 1 base, with 9 bases between them. In nucleotides, the CDR3 is TGCGCCAGCAGCTTATTAAGACAGAACACCGGGGAGCTGTTTTTT. Its protein is CASSLLRQNTGELFF.

The chain joins TRBV7-2 to TRBJ2-2; tentatively, D is TRBD2 (6 bases). This CDR3 contains 18 residues. Between the trimmed V and J ends, which lost 2 bases and 1 base, there was a span of 17 bases. Germline V gene data show CDR1 as SGHTA and CDR2 as FQGNSA. The CDR3 here is CASSLRGIGTKNTGELFF. Here the CDR3 DNA reads TGTGCCAGCAGCTTACGGGGGATAGGGACCAAGAACACCGGGGAGCTGTTTTTT.

The gene calls are TRBV7-2 and TRBJ1-1; weak D call: TRBD1 (6 bases). Trimming removed 2 bases from V and 4 bases from J, with 17 bases in between. Germline loops: CDR1 SGHTA, CDR2 FQGNSA. This CDR3 is 16 amino acids long. CDR3 sequence reads: CASSLLFGGGGTEAFF. Here the CDR3 DNA reads TGTGCCAGCAGCTTATTGTTCGGGGGCGGGGGCACTGAAGCTTTCTTT.

This chain connects TRBV19 to TRBJ2-5, with TRBD1 matching over 8 bases. V was pared by 4 bases and J by 1 base, with 8 bases of the junction left unmatched. The germline CDR1 and CDR2 sequences are LNHDA and SQIVND (reference sequence). The CDR3 extends over 16 amino acids. CDR3 DNA sequence: TGTGCCAGTAGTACTCTCTTGACAGGGGCCCAAGAGACCCAGTACTTC. Encoded protein: CASSTLLTGAQETQYF.

The table lists this clone with a count of one. The rearrangement uses TRBV19 and TRBJ1-5; TRBD1 matches 8 bases. Germline V lookup: CDR1 LNHDA, CDR2 SQIVND (reference sequence). The trim removed 2 bases at V and 7 bases at J, leaving 7 bases unmatched. The CDR3 is 15 residues long. CDR3 coding DNA: TGTGCCAGTAGTATAACGGCAGGGGGCCGCCAGCCCCAGCATTTT. It encodes CASSITAGGRQPQHF.

V gene TRBV7-8 combines with J gene TRBJ1-3; perhaps TRBD1 as D (5 bases). The germline V gene has CDR1 SGHVS and CDR2 FQNEAQ. This CDR3 contains 15 residues. Between the trimmed V and J ends, which lost 7 bases and 2 bases, there was a span of 15 bases. CDR3 protein: CASIRGIGTGNTIYF. Written as DNA, the CDR3 is TGTGCCAGCATAAGGGGAATTGGCACTGGAAACACCATATATTTT.

The chain couples TRBV30 to TRBJ1-6; D perhaps matches TRBD1 (5 bases). The length of the CDR3 is 14 residues. Deletions cut 3 bases from V and 3 bases from J, with 9 bases between. CDR1 is GTSNPN and CDR2 is SVGIG in the germline V gene (reference sequence). Here the CDR3 reads CAWSPGGYNSPLHF. The CDR3 nucleotides read TGTGCCTGGAGCCCCGGGGGCTATAATTCACCCCTCCACTTT.

The chain couples TRBV20-1 to TRBJ2-5; D ambiguous. In germline, CDR1 is DFQATT, CDR2 SNEGSKA (reference sequence). V lost 5 bases and J 0 bases, leaving 4 bases between the germline ends. This CDR3 comprises 11 residues. The CDR3 coding sequence is TGCAGTGCTGAGTACCAAGAGACCCAGTACTTC. This codes for CSAEYQETQYF.

The genes are TRBV30 and TRBJ2-3, with TRBD1 matching 7 bases. CDR1 and CDR2 from the germline V gene are GTSNPN and SVGIG (reference sequence). The CDR3 loop spans 15 amino acids. V lost 4 bases, J lost 0 bases, and 7 bases stayed unmatched. The CDR3, as DNA: TGTGCCTGGAACGTAGGGGGCAGTAGCACAGATACGCAGTATTTT. Amino acids: CAWNVGGSSTDTQYF.